This paragraph reports one TCR beta chain. The antigen remains unidentified. Naive-designated CD8 cells lacked CD45RO, were positively enriched for CCR7, and omitted terminally differentiated effector memory CD45RA+ cells. The source of the sample is a study of shared clonotypes between healthy human individuals. Whole-study results and caveats: Among donors, sharing of clonotypes was expected to be affected by sequencing depth.

The CDR3 length is 13 residues. Germline CDR1 reads LNHDA; CDR2 reads SQIVND (reference sequence). The trim removed 5 bases at V and 6 bases at J, leaving 6 bases unmatched. The table came from immunoSEQ multiplex PCR; TCRdb's copy has only in-frame clones and leaves some out. There are about 2.2 million clones in the sample; just over 90% occur only once, and about 1.7% lies in the top ten. This chain uses TRBV19 with TRBJ2-7; TRBD2 aligns across 8 bases. This receptor was obtained from a young man in good health. Some clones in this sample may be carry-over from other donors' samples. The sample taken for sequencing was naive CD8+ T cells from PBMCs. CDR3 residues: CASSAGLGSEQYF. The DNA of the CDR3 is TGTGCCAGTAGTGCGGGACTAGGGAGCGAGCAGTACTTC.